The clone carrying this TCR beta chain was recorded a few times. Trimming removed 1 base from V and 7 bases from J; junction bases left unmatched: 6. CDR1 and CDR2 from the germline V gene are SGHVS and FNYEAQ. There are 15 residues in the CDR3. This sample was taken from a study of blood T cell repertoires in COVID-19. For the study at large: There were acute and convalescent COVID-19 samples, and they came from the United States, Italy and Spain. Sample material is recorded as cDNA or gDNA derived from T cells, B-cell-depleted T cells, or PBMCs.

In the original analysis: Reference gene primers were amplified, and this amplification served to estimate nucleated cell counts. Data came from immunoSEQ multiplex PCR; TCRdb stores just in-frame clones and leaves some out. For V, J and clone size, that table is used; D and trimming come from the DNA. The sample includes 150,000 to 200,000 clones, around nine tenths seen only once; the top ten take approximately 4.4%. The genes are TRBV7-6 and TRBJ1-5; 8 bases agree with TRBD1. This receptor was obtained from a human donor in a cohort sampled during active COVID-19. The sequencing input was peripheral blood. The CDR3 coding sequence is TGTGCCAGCAGCTTAGGACAGGGGCCGCGCCAGCCCCAGCATTTT. Its protein product is CASSLGQGPRQPQHF.